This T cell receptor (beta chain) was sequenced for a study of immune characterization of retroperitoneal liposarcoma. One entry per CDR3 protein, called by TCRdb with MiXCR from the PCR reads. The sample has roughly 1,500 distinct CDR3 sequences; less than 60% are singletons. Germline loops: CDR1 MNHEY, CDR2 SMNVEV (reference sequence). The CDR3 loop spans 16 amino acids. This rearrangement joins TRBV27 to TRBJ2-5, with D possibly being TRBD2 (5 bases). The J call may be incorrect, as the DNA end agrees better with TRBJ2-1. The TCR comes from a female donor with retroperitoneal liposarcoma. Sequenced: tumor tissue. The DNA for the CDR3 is TGTGCCAGCAGTACCACCTTTAGCGTGACGTGGAATGAGCAGTTCTTC. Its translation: CASSTTFSVTWNEQFF.